This entry describes one T cell receptor (beta chain). This specimen belongs to a study of technical replicates of blood from a handful of donors. TCRdb keeps only in-frame clones here, not all; method: immunoSEQ multiplex PCR. The sample shows about 83,000 clones, 85% to 95% of them seen only once. This TCR was recovered from a human donor in good health. The sample taken for sequencing was T cells isolated from PBMCs.

The CDR3 protein is CSVEDQVTGGYYNEQFF. The CDR3 DNA reads as TGCAGCGTTGAAGATCAGGTAACGGGGGGCTACTACAATGAGCAGTTCTTC. The rearrangement uses TRBV29-1 and TRBJ2-1, with D possibly TRBD2 on 7 matching bases. Trimming removed 0 bases at V and 3 bases at J, with 18 bases between. The V gene's germline CDR1 is SQVTM and CDR2 ANQGSEA. This CDR3 region has 17 residues.